The clone carrying this T cell receptor (beta chain) was picked up many times. The target antigen is unknown. The record originates from a study of T cell repertoires in cytomegalovirus infection. Study-level information: HLA-C-restricted CMV epitopes, recently identified, and well-studied HLA-B-restricted ones were used by the study.

TCRdb processed the reads anew with MiXCR; each CDR3 protein has one entry. The sample contains about 770,000 distinct CDR3 sequences, 25% to 30% of which appear only once. Findings and caveats of the study: Identification of carriers of CMV plus the relevant HLA was performed using cumulative public TCR beta family frequency.

Germline CDR1 and CDR2: SGHTA and FQGNSA. The V end lost 5 bases, the J end lost 7 bases, and 12 bases lay between the germline ends. CDR3 length: 13 amino acids. The genes are TRBV7-2 and TRBJ1-5; no clear D. The specimen comprised cultured CD8+ T cells from PBMCs, sampled from culture after CMV antigen stimulation. This TCR was recovered from a human donor in good health (CMV status not recorded). Some clones in this sample may be carry-over from other donors' samples. This chain's CDR3 is CASSTLLSQPQHF. CDR3 coding DNA: TGTGCCAGCAGCACCCTGTTGTCCCAGCCCCAGCATTTT.